This T cell receptor (beta chain) was documented in a study of blood T cell repertoires in COVID-19. For the study at large: COVID-19 samples, acute and convalescent, were from the United States, Italy and Spain. The analysed material was cDNA or gDNA that came from T cells, B-cell-depleted T cells, or PBMCs.

Authors' analysis steps: From reference gene primer amplification, estimates of nucleated cell counts were derived. This table comes from immunoSEQ multiplex PCR, and its TCRdb copy is limited to in-frame clones, with some not included. D and trimming were read from the DNA, whereas the V and J calls and clone size are those reported in that table. The sample holds over 200,000 clones; roughly 80% are singletons and the top ten take about 5%. The V gene end was trimmed by 1 base and the J gene end by 6 bases; junction bases not matched to a gene: 3. This CDR3 is 15 amino acids long. Germline V gene sequence: CDR1 SEHNR, CDR2 FQNEAQ (reference sequence).

This receptor was obtained from a human donor in a cohort sampled during active COVID-19. Sequencing used peripheral blood. The chain recombines TRBV7-9 with TRBJ2-7; TRBD2 matches at 13 bases. CDR3 sequence (DNA): TGTGCCAGCAGCTTAGGGGGACTAGCGGGGAGCGAGCAGTACTTC. Translated: CASSLGGLAGSEQYF.